This TCR beta chain came from a study of cytotoxic CD8 clonotypes in ibrutinib-treated CLL. The V and J ends lost 3 bases and 6 bases respectively, with 17 bases between them. Germline CDR1 reads GTSNPN; CDR2 reads SVGIG (reference sequence). There are 15 residues in the CDR3. Some clones are missing from TCRdb's copy, which holds only in-frame ones; the method was immunoSEQ multiplex PCR. The sample lists approximately 120,000 clones; approximately 58% were seen once. Sequencing used PBMCs, obtained after 24 months of ibrutinib treatment. This clonotype was sampled from a human donor with chronic lymphocytic leukemia. V gene TRBV30 combines with J gene TRBJ2-2, with TRBD1 as a possible D gene (5 bases). The CDR3 sequence is CAWSAPAGWAGELFF. The DNA for the CDR3 is TGTGCCTGGAGCGCCCCGGCAGGGTGGGCCGGGGAGCTGTTTTTT.